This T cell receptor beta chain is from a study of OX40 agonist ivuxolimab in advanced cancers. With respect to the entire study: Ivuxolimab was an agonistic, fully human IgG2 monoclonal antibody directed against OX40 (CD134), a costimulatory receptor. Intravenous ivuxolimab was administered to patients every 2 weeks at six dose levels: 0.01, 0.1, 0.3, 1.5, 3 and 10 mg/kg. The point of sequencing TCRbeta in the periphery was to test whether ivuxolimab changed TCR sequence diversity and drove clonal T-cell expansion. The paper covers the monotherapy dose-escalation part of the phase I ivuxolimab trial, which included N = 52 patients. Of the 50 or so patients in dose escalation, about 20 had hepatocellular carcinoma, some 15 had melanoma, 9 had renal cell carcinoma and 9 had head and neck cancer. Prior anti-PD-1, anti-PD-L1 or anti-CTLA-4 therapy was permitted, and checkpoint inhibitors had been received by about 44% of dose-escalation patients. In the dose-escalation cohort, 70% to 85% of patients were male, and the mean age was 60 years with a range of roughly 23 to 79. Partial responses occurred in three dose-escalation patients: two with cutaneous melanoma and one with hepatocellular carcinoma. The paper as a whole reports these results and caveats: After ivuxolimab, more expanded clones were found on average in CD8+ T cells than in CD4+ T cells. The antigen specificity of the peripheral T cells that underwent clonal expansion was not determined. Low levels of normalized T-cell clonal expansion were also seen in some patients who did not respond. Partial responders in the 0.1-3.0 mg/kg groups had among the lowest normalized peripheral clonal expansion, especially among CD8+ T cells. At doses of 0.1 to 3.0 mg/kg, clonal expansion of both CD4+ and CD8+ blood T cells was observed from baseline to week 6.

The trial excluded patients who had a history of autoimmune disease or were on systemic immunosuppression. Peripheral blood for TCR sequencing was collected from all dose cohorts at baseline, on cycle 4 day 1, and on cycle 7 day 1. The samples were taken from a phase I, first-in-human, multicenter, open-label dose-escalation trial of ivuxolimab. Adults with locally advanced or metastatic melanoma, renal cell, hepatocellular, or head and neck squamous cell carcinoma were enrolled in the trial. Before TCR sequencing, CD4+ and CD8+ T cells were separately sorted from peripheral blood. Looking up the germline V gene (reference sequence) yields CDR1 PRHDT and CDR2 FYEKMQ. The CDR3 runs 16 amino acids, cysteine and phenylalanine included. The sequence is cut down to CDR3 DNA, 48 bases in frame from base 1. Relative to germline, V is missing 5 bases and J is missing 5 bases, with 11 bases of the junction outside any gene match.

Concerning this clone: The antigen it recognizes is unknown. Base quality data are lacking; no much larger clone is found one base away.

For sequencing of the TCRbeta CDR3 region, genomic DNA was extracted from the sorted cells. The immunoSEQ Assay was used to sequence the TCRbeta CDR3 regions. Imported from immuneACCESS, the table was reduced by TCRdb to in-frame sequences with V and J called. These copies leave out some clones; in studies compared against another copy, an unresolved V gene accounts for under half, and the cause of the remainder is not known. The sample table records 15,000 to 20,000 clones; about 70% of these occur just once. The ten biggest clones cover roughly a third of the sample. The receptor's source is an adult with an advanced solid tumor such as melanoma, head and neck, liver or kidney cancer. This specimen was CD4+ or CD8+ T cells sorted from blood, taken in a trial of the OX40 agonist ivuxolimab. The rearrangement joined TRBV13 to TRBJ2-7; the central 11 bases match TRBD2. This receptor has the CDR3 CASSGRTSGSADEQYF. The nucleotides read TGTGCCAGCAGCGGCCGGACTAGCGGGTCCGCAGACGAGCAGTACTTC.